Below, 20 T cell receptor beta chains from the same sample are listed, as sequenced in a study of T-cell reconstitution after alpha-beta-depleted transplantation in children. The TCRbeta library was prepared with unique molecular identifiers. TCRdb independently ran MiXCR on the PCR reads; one entry per CDR3 protein. The sample lists 500,000 to 600,000 distinct CDR3 sequences; 27% were seen once. Source: PBMCs, taken before TCRalphabeta/CD19-depleted stem cell transplant. Receptors originate from a boy under two years old with Wiskott-Aldrich syndrome, due to receive a stem cell transplant.

This clonotype turned up a few times. The chain links TRBV6-2 or TRBV6-3 to TRBJ2-7; D may match TRBD1 or TRBD2 (6 bases each). Germline V gives CDR1 MNHEY, CDR2 SVGEGT. The CDR3 contains 14 residues. The ends were cut back, 8 bases at V and 1 base at J, with 15 bases in the middle. The CDR3 sequence: CASHRGPGSYEQYF. The DNA of the CDR3 is TGTGCCAGCCATCGGGGGCCGGGATCCTACGAGCAGTACTTC.

V is TRBV10-3 and J is TRBJ2-1; 9 bases are a match to TRBD1. The trim removed 7 bases at V and 1 base at J, leaving 5 bases unmatched. Germline CDR1 is ENHRY and CDR2 is SYGVKD. The CDR3 is 15 amino acids. CDR3 in DNA: TGTGCCATCACCCGACAGGGGGGGTCCTACAATGAGCAGTTCTTC. Translating gives CAITRQGGSYNEQFF.

This clonotype was detected a few times. The J gene is TRBJ2-7, the V gene TRBV5-1; 11 nucleotides agree with TRBD2. J was trimmed by 5 bases and V by 3 bases; bases with no gene match: 4. The germline gives CDR1 SGHRS, CDR2 YFSETQ. The CDR3 spans 14 residues. CDR3 in amino acids: CASSSLAGANEQYF. CDR3 bases: TGCGCCAGCAGCTCACTAGCGGGAGCGAACGAGCAGTACTTC. The whole variable domain, remainder taken from reference TRBV5-1 and TRBJ2-7, is KAGVTQTPRYLIKTRGQQVTLSCSPISGHRSVSWYQQTPGQGLQFLFEYFSETQRNKGNFPGRFSGRQFSNSRSEMNVSTLELGDSALYLCASSSLAGANEQYFGPGTRLTVT.

J is TRBJ2-2 and V is TRBV5-1; TRBD2 matches 8 bases. V trimming: 4 bases; J trimming: 6 bases; junction bases outside the gene matches: 5. Looked up from germline, CDR1 is SGHRS and CDR2 is YFSETQ. The CDR3 consists of 14 residues. The CDR3 protein is CASSVTSDAGELFF. CDR3 sequence (DNA): TGCGCCAGCAGCGTGACTAGCGACGCCGGGGAGCTGTTTTTT.

The chain employs TRBV20-1 and TRBJ2-3; maybe TRBD1 (6 bases). CDR3 length equals 15 residues. V lost 5 bases and J lost 4, with 19 bases in between. Germline values: CDR1 DFQATT, CDR2 SNEGSKA (reference sequence). The CDR3 sequence: CSAAGVHMDADTQYF. The CDR3 region has the DNA TGCAGTGCTGCAGGGGTTCATATGGATGCAGATACGCAGTATTTT.

The V gene is TRBV28, the J gene TRBJ2-2; 7 bases map to TRBD1. Unmatched junction bases numbered 12, after V lost 5 bases and J lost 0 bases. Germline lookup yields CDR1 MDHEN and CDR2 SYDVKM. The CDR3 covers 18 residues. The CDR3 reads CASSQQAFQGANTGELFF. Here the CDR3 DNA reads TGTGCCAGCAGTCAACAAGCGTTTCAGGGGGCGAACACCGGGGAGCTGTTTTTT.

The table lists this clonotype with a few counts. The chain couples TRBV10-3 to TRBJ2-1; 7 bases align to TRBD2. This CDR3 spans 18 amino acids. The germline V gene has CDR1 ENHRY and CDR2 SYGVKD. Trimming at V came to 4 bases and at J to 3 bases, leaving 15 bases not matched to a gene. The CDR3 region is CAISGRTSSVQVYNEQFF. Here the CDR3 DNA reads TGTGCCATCAGTGGCCGGACTAGTAGCGTACAAGTCTACAATGAGCAGTTCTTC.

This clonotype was recorded many times. This rearrangement joins TRBV20-1 to TRBJ1-5; maybe TRBD1 (5 bases). Trimming left V 2 bases short and J 5 bases short, with 7 bases between. Per the germline V gene, CDR1 is DFQATT and CDR2 is SNEGSKA (reference sequence). This CDR3 spans 12 amino acids. CDR3 sequence reads: CSARIGDQPQHF. CDR3 bases: TGCAGTGCTAGAATAGGGGATCAGCCCCAGCATTTT.

The genes are TRBV9 and TRBJ2-7, with TRBD2 identical over 7 bases. Germline CDR1 SGDLS, CDR2 YYNGEE. V was clipped by 3 bases and J by 3 bases; unmatched bases: 6. The CDR3 spans 14 residues. Here the CDR3 DNA reads TGTGCCAGCAGCGCGCTAGCGGAGGGCTACGAGCAGTACTTC. Encoded protein: CASSALAEGYEQYF.

The chain joins TRBV18 to TRBJ1-4; 8 bases agree with TRBD1. Germline V lookup: CDR1 KGHSH, CDR2 LQKENI. Trimming removed 3 bases from V and 10 bases from J; junction bases left unmatched: 7. The CDR3 length is 14 residues. CDR3 residues: CASSPNQGAGKLFF. The CDR3 nucleotides are TGTGCCAGCTCACCGAACCAGGGGGCTGGAAAACTGTTTTTT.

The chain is built from TRBV19 and TRBJ2-7; 7 nucleotides agree with TRBD1. Germline CDR1 is LNHDA and CDR2 is SQIVND (reference sequence). V lost 10 bases to trimming and J lost 3 bases; unmatched junction nucleotides: 6. The CDR3 has 12 amino acids. The CDR3 loop reads CATPGQFYEQYF. Written as DNA, the CDR3 is TGTGCCACCCCGGGACAGTTCTACGAGCAGTACTTC.

The gene calls are TRBV7-2 and TRBJ2-7; tentatively, D is TRBD2 (5 bases). The CDR3 has 14 amino acids. Germline lookup yields CDR1 SGHTA and CDR2 FQGNSA. Trimming pared 0 bases from V and 4 bases from J, leaving 10 bases between. The CDR3 sequence: CASSLAGARYEQYF. CDR3 sequence (DNA): TGTGCCAGCAGCTTAGCGGGAGCGAGGTACGAGCAGTACTTC.

This clonotype has just a few counts. The V gene is TRBV27, the J gene TRBJ2-1, with D tentatively TRBD1 (5 bases). The germline V gene has CDR1 MNHEY and CDR2 SMNVEV (reference sequence). The CDR3 covers 13 residues. Trimming stripped 5 bases from V and 6 bases from J, with 11 bases between. The CDR3 DNA sequence: TGTGCCAGCAGTAGAGGACAATTCAATGAGCAGTTCTTC. Encoded protein: CASSRGQFNEQFF.

The sample holds a few counts of this clonotype. The chain uses TRBV5-1 and TRBJ2-5, with D unresolved. The V and J ends lost 0 bases and 5 bases respectively, with 14 bases between them. Germline CDR1 reads SGHRS; CDR2 reads YFSETQ. The CDR3 has 15 residues. Written as DNA, the CDR3 is TGCGCCAGCAGCTTGGAAGTTTACGGTTGGGAGACCCAGTACTTC. This encodes CASSLEVYGWETQYF.

The V gene is TRBV5-5, the J gene TRBJ1-2; 7 bases are a match to TRBD1. Losses at the gene ends were 1 base for V and 8 bases for J; bases not matched to a gene: 5. The germline CDR1 and CDR2 sequences are SGHKS and YYEKEE (reference sequence). There are 13 residues in the CDR3. CDR3 residues: CASSLTGARGYTF. As DNA, the CDR3 is TGTGCCAGCAGCTTGACAGGGGCCCGGGGCTACACCTTC.

This chain uses TRBV12-3 or TRBV12-4 with TRBJ2-7, with no clear D. Trimming left V 7 bases short and J 0 bases short, with 10 bases between. This CDR3 comprises 13 residues. The chain's CDR3 is CASKLANSYEQYF. The CDR3 region has the DNA TGTGCCAGCAAGTTGGCCAACTCCTACGAGCAGTACTTC.

This clonotype was detected a few times. V usage is TRBV11-1 and J usage is TRBJ1-3, with D unclear. V lost 2 bases to trimming and J lost 0 bases, with 17 bases between them. Per the germline V gene, CDR1 is SGHAT and CDR2 is FQDESV (reference sequence). The CDR3 runs to 18 residues. This chain's CDR3 is CASSLRSGRVFSGNTIYF. The CDR3 nucleotides read TGTGCCAGCAGCTTAAGAAGTGGACGGGTCTTCTCTGGAAACACCATATATTTT.

This clonotype was picked up a small number of times. One junction end disagrees with the germline gene, perhaps due to a read error. The V call is TRBV19, the J call TRBJ2-1, with D hard to call. Looked up from germline, CDR1 is LNHDA and CDR2 is SQIVND (reference sequence). The CDR3 consists of 13 residues. The CDR3 sequence: CASSIVIYYELFF. The CDR3 nucleotides are TGTGCCAGTAGTATAGTGATCTACTACGAGCTGTTCTTC.

The V call is TRBV5-1, the J call TRBJ2-1; D is unresolved. Germline V gene data show CDR1 as SGHRS and CDR2 as YFSETQ. The CDR3 consists of 12 residues. Trimming took off 6 bases at V and 9 bases at J, with 13 bases between the two ends. The CDR3 spells CASTSLGSEQFF. CDR3 bases: TGCGCCAGCACCTCGCTCGGCAGTGAGCAGTTCTTC.

This clonotype was found a few times. The V gene is TRBV3-1, the J gene TRBJ2-6; TRBD1 aligns across 8 bases. Germline V gene lookup returns CDR1 LGHDT and CDR2 YNNKEL (reference sequence). Germline trimming cut 1 base from V and 1 base from J; bases unmatched to any gene: 6. The CDR3 totals 18 residues. DNA for the CDR3: TGTGCCAGCAGCCAAGGACAGGGGAAGGGGTCTGGGGCCAACGTCCTGACTTTC. Protein sequence: CASSQGQGKGSGANVLTF.